These T cell receptor beta chains were read from a single sample in a study of T-cell memory formation after mild COVID-19. A single record per CDR3 protein comes from TCRdb applying MiXCR to the 5' RACE reads. In the table there are 550,000 to 700,000 distinct CDR3 sequences, approximately 19% of which are singletons. Sequencing used PBMCs or a T cell subset sorted from them (not recorded which). Receptor source: an adult woman who had mild COVID-19 (a few samples of this study predate the infection). Cell type and time point are not known. The CDR3 runs from the conserved cysteine through the conserved F or W. D genes are given only for firm matches.

CDR3 length | V gene | D gene | CDR3 protein
15 | TRBV5-6 | NA | CASSRKGGFGNEQFF
16 | TRBV27 | TRBD2 | CASSLWREGTNETQYF
14 | TRBV12-3/TRBV12-4 | NA | CASRLQDANTEAFF
13 | TRBV27 | NA | CASKFSGANVLTF
13 | TRBV29-1 | NA | CSVGGHPANEQFF
13 | TRBV12-5 | NA | CASIMDGLYGYTF
15 | TRBV20-1 | NA | CSASSYSQESNEQFF
12 | TRBV30 | NA | CAWSVLPYEQYF
16 | TRBV2 | NA | CASSVRSPGTLYGYTF
15 | TRBV19 | NA | CASSFGTASNQPQHF